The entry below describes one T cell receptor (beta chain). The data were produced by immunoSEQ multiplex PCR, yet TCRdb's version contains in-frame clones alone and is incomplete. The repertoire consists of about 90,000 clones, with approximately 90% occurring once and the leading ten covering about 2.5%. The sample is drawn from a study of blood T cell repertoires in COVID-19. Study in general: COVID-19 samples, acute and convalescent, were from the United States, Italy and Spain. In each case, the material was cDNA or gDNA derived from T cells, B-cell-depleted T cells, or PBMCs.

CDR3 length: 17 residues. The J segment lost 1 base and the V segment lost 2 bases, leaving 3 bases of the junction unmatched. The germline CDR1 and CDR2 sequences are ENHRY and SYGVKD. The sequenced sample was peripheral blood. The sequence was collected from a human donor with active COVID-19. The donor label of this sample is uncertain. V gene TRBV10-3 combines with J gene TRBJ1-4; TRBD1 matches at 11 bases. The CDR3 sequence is CAISEGQGAGTNEKLFF. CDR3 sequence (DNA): TGTGCCATCAGTGAGGGACAGGGGGCAGGAACTAATGAAAAACTGTTTTTT.